These 30 T cell receptor beta chains were sequenced from one sample in a study of shared clonotypes between healthy human individuals. Repertoires were generated with immunoSEQ multiplex PCR, while TCRdb's copy carries only in-frame clones and drops some. The sample gives some 1 million clones, more than 60% of which show up once; about 1.5% is in the top ten. Input material: memory CD4+ T cells sorted from blood. Subset defined: CD45RA-negative fraction. Receptor source: a man in his late teens or twenties in good health.

The chain carries TRBV4-3 and TRBJ2-2; 9 bases line up with TRBD2. CDR1 and CDR2 from the germline V gene are LGHNA and YSLEER. The length of the CDR3 is 16 residues. The trim removed 5 bases at V and 1 base at J, leaving 5 bases unmatched. CDR3: CASSSRLAVNTGELFF. CDR3 nucleotides: TGCGCCAGCAGCTCCAGACTAGCGGTGAACACCGGGGAGCTGTTTTTT.

This chain links TRBV9 with TRBJ2-7; 7 positions match TRBD2. Germline lookup yields CDR1 SGDLS and CDR2 YYNGEE. Trimming cost V 7 bases and J 3 bases; bases outside gene matches: 4. The CDR3 sequence is 12 residues long. The DNA for the CDR3 is TGTGCCAGCGCGGGAGATCACTACGAGCAGTACTTC. It specifies CASAGDHYEQYF. The full variable domain, completed using reference TRBV9 and TRBJ2-7, is DSGVTQTPKHLITATGQRVTLRCSPRSGDLSVYWYQQSLDQGLQFLIQYYNGEERAKGNILERFSAQQFPDLHSELNLSSLELGDSALYFCASAGDHYEQYFGPGTRLTVT.

CDR3 nucleotides: TGCGCCAGCAGCTGGAGAGGAGCCCTAGCCAAAAACATTCAGTACTTC. This sequence encodes CASSWRGALAKNIQYF. This chain links TRBV5-1 with TRBJ2-4; the D is unclear. The CDR3 contains 16 residues. The V end was cut by 3 bases, the J end by 0 bases, with 13 bases between. CDR1 SGHRS and CDR2 YFSETQ come from the germline V gene.

The J gene is TRBJ1-1, the V gene TRBV5-6, with a possible D match to TRBD1 (5 bases). The germline V and J ends were trimmed by 0 bases and 3 bases, with 12 bases remaining between them. CDR1 is SGHDT and CDR2 is YYEEEE in the germline V gene. CDR3 length equals 15 residues. CDR3 protein: CASSLVPGMDTEAFF. The CDR3 DNA reads as TGTGCCAGCAGCTTGGTGCCAGGGATGGACACTGAAGCTTTCTTT.

The CDR3 protein is CASSSMGLNTEAFF. The CDR3 DNA sequence: TGTGCCAGCAGCTCAATGGGGTTGAACACTGAAGCTTTCTTT. The chain joins TRBV7-2 to TRBJ1-1; D remains unclear. The CDR3 has 14 residues. V gave up 4 bases and J gave up 0 bases, with 9 bases separating them. In germline, CDR1 is SGHTA, CDR2 FQGNSA.

The sample holds one count of this clone. V is TRBV7-2 and J is TRBJ1-3; maybe TRBD1 (5 bases). Germline values: CDR1 SGHTA, CDR2 FQGNSA. V shed 5 bases and J shed 0 bases, with 11 bases lying between them. The CDR3 has 15 amino acids. This chain's CDR3 is CASSPFGGSGNTIYF. The CDR3 DNA reads as TGTGCCAGCAGCCCCTTTGGGGGCTCTGGAAACACCATATATTTT.

Worth noting for this clone: Sequence at one end of the junction differs from germline and may be a read error. The rearrangement joins TRBV7-7 to TRBJ2-5, with a weak D call TRBD1 (5 bases). CDR3 size: 14 residues. Germline CDR1 reads SSHAT; CDR2 reads FNYEAQ (reference sequence). The CDR3, as DNA: TGTGCTAGCAGCTCCAGGGCGGAGCCCGAGACCCAGTACTTC. This translates into CASSSRAEPETQYF.

The chain combines TRBV6-1 with TRBJ2-7; 8 bases are a match to TRBD1. Germline loops: CDR1 MNHNS, CDR2 SASEGT. Trimming removed 6 bases from V and 6 bases from J; junction bases left unmatched: 7. The CDR3 extends over 13 amino acids. In DNA, the CDR3 is TGTGCCAGCAGGTACAGGGGGAGGCTCGAGCAGTACTTC. It yields the protein CASRYRGRLEQYF.

This chain links TRBV13 with TRBJ1-2; 9 bases match TRBD1. V shed 5 bases, J shed 8 bases, and the junction held 18 bases outside the gene matches. The CDR3 extends over 17 amino acids. Germline V gene data show CDR1 as PRHDT and CDR2 as FYEKMQ (reference sequence). The CDR3 DNA reads as TGTGCCAGCAGCGAAGGACTTTTAGGGACAGGGAGTGAAGGCTACACCTTC. Its translation: CASSEGLLGTGSEGYTF.

This chain connects TRBV7-9 to TRBJ2-7; D unclear. V lost 5 bases, J lost 7 bases, and 12 bases lay in between. This CDR3 comprises 12 residues. Germline CDR1 and CDR2: SEHNR and FQNEAQ (reference sequence). CDR3 protein: CASSPTVGEQYF. In DNA form, the CDR3 reads TGTGCCAGCAGCCCTACTGTAGGGGAGCAGTACTTC.

CDR3 in DNA: TGTGCCAGCAGCGTAGTGGGGACTAGCAGTTACAATGAGCAGTTCTTC. It translates to CASSVVGTSSYNEQFF. This sequence joins TRBV9 and TRBJ2-1; TRBD2 matches at 9 bases. Trimming at V came to 0 bases and at J to 4 bases, leaving 5 bases not matched to a gene. There are 16 residues in the CDR3. Germline V gene sequence: CDR1 SGDLS, CDR2 YYNGEE. Looking up the rest from reference TRBV9 and TRBJ2-1 gives the full variable domain: DSGVTQTPKHLITATGQRVTLRCSPRSGDLSVYWYQQSLDQGLQFLIQYYNGEERAKGNILERFSAQQFPDLHSELNLSSLELGDSALYFCASSVVGTSSYNEQFFGPGTRLTVL.

This chain links TRBV4-2 with TRBJ2-7; D could derive from TRBD1 or TRBD2 (5 bases each). V was clipped by 0 bases and J by 3 bases, with 12 bases between them. Looked up from germline, CDR1 is LGHNA and CDR2 is YNFKEQ. The CDR3 has 15 residues. The CDR3 DNA reads TGTGCCAGCAGCCAAGATCAGAGGGGTCTCTACGAGCAGTACTTC. Its translation is CASSQDQRGLYEQYF.

The V call is TRBV7-3, the J call TRBJ2-2, with D unclear. CDR1 is SGHTA and CDR2 is FQGTGA in the germline V gene. The length of the CDR3 is 13 residues. V was pared by 6 bases and J by 4 bases, with 9 bases between. The CDR3 DNA sequence: TGTGCCAGCAGAGCTAAGGCCACCGGGGAGCTGTTTTTT. It encodes CASRAKATGELFF.

A word on this clone: The junction departs from the called germline gene at one end, perhaps through a read error. This chain joins TRBV20-1 and TRBJ1-4; D gene uncertain. This CDR3 is built from 11 residues. Germline V gene lookup returns CDR1 DFQATT and CDR2 SNEGSKA (reference sequence). DNA of the CDR3: TGCAGTGCTAGAGTTGTCCAGCGACCGATTTTT. It is translated as CSARVVQRPIF.

CDR3 in amino acids: CASSLLGQNTEAFF. In DNA, the CDR3 is TGCGCCAGCAGCTTATTAGGCCAGAACACTGAAGCTTTCTTT. The rearrangement joins TRBV5-1 to TRBJ1-1; D uncertain. Trimming cost V 2 bases and J 1 base, with 9 bases left between them. The CDR3 sequence is 14 residues long. CDR1 is SGHRS, CDR2 YFSETQ, per germline.

This chain connects TRBV27 to TRBJ2-4, with TRBD1 matching 7 bases. This CDR3 region has 18 residues. The germline gives CDR1 MNHEY, CDR2 SMNVEV (reference sequence). The junction had 15 bases not matched to a gene; V was cut back by 6 bases and J by 1 base. CDR3 protein: CASRHNAYTGDAKNIQYF. The CDR3 region has the DNA TGTGCCAGCAGACACAACGCCTATACAGGGGATGCCAAAAACATTCAGTACTTC.

This rearrangement joins TRBV5-1 to TRBJ2-5, with TRBD1 matching 9 bases. Germline V gene data show CDR1 as SGHRS and CDR2 as YFSETQ. Germline trimming cut 4 bases from V and 5 bases from J; bases unmatched to any gene: 9. This CDR3 region has 15 residues. CDR3 DNA: TGCGCCAGCAGCCGTTTACAGGGGGCAGTGGAGACCCAGTACTTC. Residues: CASSRLQGAVETQYF. Full variable domain (rest looked up from reference TRBV5-1 and TRBJ2-5): KAGVTQTPRYLIKTRGQQVTLSCSPISGHRSVSWYQQTPGQGLQFLFEYFSETQRNKGNFPGRFSGRQFSNSRSEMNVSTLELGDSALYLCASSRLQGAVETQYFGPGTRLLVL.

V usage is TRBV5-4 and J usage is TRBJ2-5, with TRBD1 identical over 7 bases. The CDR3 spans 16 residues. Germline V gives CDR1 SGHNT, CDR2 YYREEE (reference sequence). Trimming cost V 0 bases and J 5 bases; bases outside gene matches: 10. The CDR3: CASSLGGGQTWETQYF. The CDR3 nucleotides read TGTGCCAGCAGCTTGGGAGGGGGCCAAACTTGGGAGACCCAGTACTTC.

This clone was seen once. The V gene is TRBV11-2, the J gene TRBJ2-7; a possible D gene is TRBD2 (5 bases). Germline V CDR1 and CDR2: SGHAT, FQNNGV. Deletions cut 0 bases from V and 0 bases from J, with 15 bases between. The CDR3 is 17 amino acids. CDR3 loop: CASSLDVRPGFSYEQYF. The CDR3 DNA follows: TGTGCCAGCAGCTTAGATGTGCGTCCGGGATTCTCCTACGAGCAGTACTTC. The variable domain in full, completed from reference TRBV11-2 and TRBJ2-7, reads EAGVAQSPRYKIIEKRQSVAFWCNPISGHATLYWYQQILGQGPKLLIQFQNNGVVDDSQLPKDRFSAERLKGVDSTLKIQPAKLEDSAVYLCASSLDVRPGFSYEQYFGPGTRLTVT.

Here the CDR3 reads CATHSGALNTEAFF. The CDR3 nucleotides are TGTGCCACCCACTCGGGGGCCTTGAACACTGAAGCTTTCTTT. This chain uses TRBV6-5 with TRBJ1-1; tentative D call: TRBD1 (6 bases). Trimming took 10 bases from V and 0 from J, leaving 15 bases between them. This CDR3 spans 14 amino acids. Germline V gene lookup returns CDR1 MNHEY and CDR2 SVGAGI.

The CDR3 region has the DNA TGCGCCAGCAGCACCCAGGGGGCAACTAGCTCTGGAAACACCATATATTTT. Its translation is CASSTQGATSSGNTIYF. V gene TRBV5-1 combines with J gene TRBJ1-3; the match to TRBD1 covers 8 bases. Germline V lookup: CDR1 SGHRS, CDR2 YFSETQ. The CDR3 spans 17 residues. Unmatched junction bases numbered 9, after V lost 4 bases and J lost 0 bases.

This clone was recorded once. J is TRBJ2-2 and V is TRBV30; D remains ambiguous. The CDR3 length is 15 residues. Germline CDR1 and CDR2: GTSNPN and SVGIG (reference sequence). V shed 3 bases and J shed 1 base, with 12 bases lying between them. The CDR3 nucleotides read TGTGCCTGGAGCAAGGTGGACCGGAACACCGGGGAGCTGTTTTTT. Translated: CAWSKVDRNTGELFF.

Details on this clone: A read error may explain this, as a much larger clone is one base away. Other nucleotide sequences from this sample produce the same CDR3. The chain has TRBV11-2 and TRBJ1-1, with D possibly being TRBD1 (5 bases). Trimming shortened V by 2 bases and J by 2 bases, and 6 bases separated the two germline ends. This CDR3 comprises 13 residues. CDR1 is SGHAT and CDR2 is FQNNGV in the germline V gene. CDR3 sequence: CASSLQGNTEAFF. The CDR3 DNA is TGTGCCAGCAGCTTACAGGGTAACACTGAAGCTTTCTTT. Full variable domain (remainder filled in from reference TRBV11-2 and TRBJ1-1): EAGVAQSPRYKIIEKRQSVAFWCNPISGHATLYWYQQILGQGPKLLIQFQNNGVVDDSQLPKDRFSAERLKGVDSTLKIQPAKLEDSAVYLCASSLQGNTEAFFGQGTRLTVV.

The gene calls are TRBV27 and TRBJ1-2; tentative D call: TRBD1 (5 bases). V was trimmed by 3 bases and J by 8 bases, leaving 13 bases between them. The CDR3 totals 13 residues. CDR1 is MNHEY and CDR2 is SMNVEV in the germline V gene (reference sequence). This chain's CDR3 is CASSFRDRRGYTF. The CDR3 DNA sequence: TGTGCCAGCAGTTTCCGGGACCGGAGGGGCTACACCTTC.

This chain uses TRBV10-3 with TRBJ2-7; 10 bases match TRBD2. CDR1 ENHRY and CDR2 SYGVKD come from the germline V gene. This CDR3 has 14 residues. Trimming removed 4 bases from V and 3 bases from J; junction bases left unmatched: 3. This CDR3 reads CAISGSGGYYEQYF. The CDR3 coding sequence is TGTGCCATCAGTGGTAGCGGGGGGTACTACGAGCAGTACTTC.

The chain has TRBV7-9 and TRBJ2-3; TRBD2 matches at 14 bases. The germline V gene has CDR1 SEHNR and CDR2 FQNEAQ (reference sequence). This CDR3 contains 15 residues. The junction had 5 bases not matched to a gene; V was cut back by 8 bases and J by 4 bases. CDR3 sequence reads: CASAGLAGAADTQYF. The CDR3 DNA follows: TGTGCCAGCGCGGGACTAGCGGGAGCGGCAGATACGCAGTATTTT.

There are many counts of this clone. The V gene is TRBV11-2, the J gene TRBJ1-6; the D gene is possibly TRBD1 (5 bases). This CDR3 comprises 14 residues. The V and J ends lost 6 bases and 9 bases respectively, with 15 bases between them. Germline CDR1 SGHAT, CDR2 FQNNGV. CDR3 nucleotide sequence: TGTGCCAGCAGGGCCAGCGGGGGAGTTTCACCCCTCCACTTT. Its protein product is CASRASGGVSPLHF.

At least ten counts were recorded for this clone. The chain has TRBV6-6 and TRBJ2-2; 8 bases line up with TRBD2. The CDR3 length is 15 residues. The germline V gene has CDR1 MNHNY and CDR2 SVGAGI (reference sequence). V dropped 6 bases and J dropped 5; count of bases not matched to a gene: 8. CDR3 sequence (DNA): TGTGCCAGCAGGGCGAGACTAGCGACAACCGGGGAGCTGTTTTTT. Translating gives CASRARLATTGELFF.

The sample holds one count of this clone. The chain has TRBV5-6 and TRBJ2-1; 10 bases line up with TRBD2. Trimming took 0 bases from V and 5 from J; bases not matched to a gene: 5. The CDR3 length is 16 residues. Germline CDR1 reads SGHDT; CDR2 reads YYEEEE. Written as DNA, the CDR3 is TGTGCCAGCAGCTTGGACCTTAGCGGGGGGAACAATGAGCAGTTCTTC. Residues: CASSLDLSGGNNEQFF.

The chain joins TRBV18 to TRBJ1-1; no reliable D call. The CDR3 is made up of 14 amino acids. In germline, CDR1 is KGHSH, CDR2 LQKENI. V lost 6 bases, J lost 3 bases, and 14 bases lay in between. The CDR3 here is CASSPLSQDTEAFF. The CDR3 DNA reads TGTGCCAGCTCTCCTCTGAGCCAAGACACTGAAGCTTTCTTT.